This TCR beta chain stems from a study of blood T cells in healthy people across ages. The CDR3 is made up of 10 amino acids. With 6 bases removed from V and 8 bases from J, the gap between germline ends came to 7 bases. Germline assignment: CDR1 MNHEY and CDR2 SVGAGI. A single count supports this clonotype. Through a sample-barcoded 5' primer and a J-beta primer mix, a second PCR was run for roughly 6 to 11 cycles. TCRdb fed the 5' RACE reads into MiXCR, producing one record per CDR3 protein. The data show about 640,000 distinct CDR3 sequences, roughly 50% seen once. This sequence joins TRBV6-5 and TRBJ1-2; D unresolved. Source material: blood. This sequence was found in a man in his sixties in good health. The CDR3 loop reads CASRGLGYTF. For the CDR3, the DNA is TGTGCCAGCAGAGGGCTGGGCTACACCTTC.